The 11 T cell receptor beta chains given below trace back to one sample, sequenced in a study of blood T cell repertoires in COVID-19 (dated by TCRdb to 2018 to 2021). Libraries came from the immunoSEQ multiplex PCR assay. TCRdb carries this immuneACCESS record with in-frame sequences only. Its versions omit some clonotypes, under half of them owing to an unresolved V gene in the studies checked, with the rest unexplained. The sample table records around 230,000 clones; 85% to 90% of these occur just once. Jointly, the top ten make up less than 4.5% of the sample. The sequenced material came from PBMCs or T cells enriched from blood (not recorded which). The receptors come from a woman aged 25-40 years with acute COVID-19.

The genes are TRBV9 and TRBJ2-2; possible D gene TRBD1, 5 bases. Trimming left V 1 base short and J 0 bases short, with 19 bases between. Per germline, CDR1 SGDLS and CDR2 YYNGEE. There are 19 residues in the CDR3. The CDR3: CASSVRPRPGSANTGELFF. The CDR3 nucleotides read TGTGCCAGCAGCGTAAGGCCTCGGCCAGGGTCCGCGAACACCGGGGAGCTGTTTTTT.

V gene TRBV5-1 combines with J gene TRBJ1-6, with TRBD1 matching 9 bases. CDR3 length equals 16 residues. Germline V gene data show CDR1 as SGHRS and CDR2 as YFSETQ. V was clipped by 4 bases and J by 9 bases; unmatched bases: 11. This chain's CDR3 is CASSGPGQGASSPLHF. CDR3 coding DNA: TGCGCCAGCAGCGGTCCGGGACAGGGTGCGAGTTCACCCCTCCACTTT. Drawing the rest from reference TRBV5-1 and TRBJ1-6, the complete variable domain is KAGVTQTPRYLIKTRGQQVTLSCSPISGHRSVSWYQQTPGQGLQFLFEYFSETQRNKGNFPGRFSGRQFSNSRSEMNVSTLELGDSALYLCASSGPGQGASSPLHFGNGTRLTVT.

The chain recombines TRBV19 with TRBJ2-5, with TRBD2 matching over 12 bases. CDR1 and CDR2 (germline): LNHDA, SQIVND (reference sequence). Germline trimming cut 8 bases from V and 5 bases from J; bases unmatched to any gene: 15. The CDR3 runs 17 residues. The CDR3: CASGPSASGGAGETQYF. The CDR3 DNA sequence: TGTGCCAGTGGTCCCTCGGCTAGCGGGGGGGCCGGGGAGACCCAGTACTTC.

The rearrangement joins TRBV7-2 to TRBJ2-2; D is unresolved. Germline CDR1 SGHTA, CDR2 FQGNSA. The CDR3 has 13 amino acids. V was pared by 1 base and J by 5 bases, with 5 bases between. CDR3 sequence: CASSLELTGELFF. The CDR3 nucleotides are TGTGCCAGCAGCTTAGAACTAACCGGGGAGCTGTTTTTT.

The rearrangement uses TRBV28 and TRBJ1-1; TRBD1 aligns across 10 bases. The J segment lost 4 bases and the V segment lost 8 bases, leaving 13 bases of the junction unmatched. There are 16 residues in the CDR3. Germline CDR1 MDHEN, CDR2 SYDVKM. CDR3 protein: CASPRDRGGEGTEAFF. The CDR3 nucleotides read TGTGCCAGCCCCCGGGACAGGGGAGGGGAAGGCACTGAAGCTTTCTTT.

The J gene is TRBJ1-3, the V gene TRBV5-8; D is ambiguous. Germline values: CDR1 SGHTS, CDR2 YDEGEE. The V end lost 4 bases, the J end lost 5 bases, and 10 bases lay between the germline ends. The CDR3 has 13 residues. As DNA, the CDR3 is TGTGCCAGCAGCCCTACAGTGAGAAACACCATATATTTT. Its translation: CASSPTVRNTIYF.

This clone appeared a single time. The chain employs TRBV5-1 and TRBJ1-1; D is possibly TRBD1 (5 bases). CDR1 is SGHRS and CDR2 is YFSETQ in the germline V gene. Deletions cut 0 bases from V and 6 bases from J, with 15 bases between. CDR3 length equals 15 residues. CDR3: CASSLVGQLSPEAFF. DNA of the CDR3: TGCGCCAGCAGCTTGGTAGGACAACTATCGCCTGAAGCTTTCTTT.

CDR3 amino acids: CASSDSGAYNEQFF. CDR3 DNA: TGTGCCAGCAGCGATAGCGGAGCTTACAATGAGCAGTTCTTC. The chain carries TRBV9 and TRBJ2-1, with D maybe TRBD2 (6 bases). V lost 3 bases to trimming and J lost 4 bases, with 11 bases between them. CDR1 is SGDLS, CDR2 YYNGEE, per germline. This CDR3 spans 14 amino acids.

This chain links TRBV19 with TRBJ1-4; 7 nucleotides match TRBD1. Germline V gene data show CDR1 as LNHDA and CDR2 as SQIVND (reference sequence). The CDR3 consists of 14 residues. V gave up 6 bases and J gave up 7 bases; unmatched junction bases: 8. This chain's CDR3 is CASSPTGLSEKLFF. Here the CDR3 DNA reads TGTGCCAGTAGCCCGACAGGGTTGAGTGAAAAACTGTTTTTT.

This clone was observed a single time. The CDR3 reads CASSKGQYFGGANVLTF. CDR3 DNA sequence: TGTGCCAGCAGCAAGGGACAGTATTTCGGTGGGGCCAACGTCCTGACTTTC. V usage is TRBV14 and J usage is TRBJ2-6, with TRBD1 identical over 7 bases. Germline V CDR1 and CDR2: SGHDN, FVKESK. This CDR3 is 17 amino acids long. V lost 5 bases, J lost 3 bases, and 10 bases stayed unmatched.

V and J are TRBV6-5 and TRBJ1-1; TRBD1 might be the D (6 bases). This CDR3 comprises 13 residues. V shed 6 bases and J shed 1 base, with 9 bases lying between them. Germline V gives CDR1 MNHEY, CDR2 SVGAGI. The CDR3 spells CASSSTGNTEAFF. As DNA, the CDR3 is TGTGCCAGCAGCTCGACAGGGAACACTGAAGCTTTCTTT.